The 25 T cell receptor beta chains below come from one sample, sequenced in a study of vaccination and CD4 T cells after COVID-19. No antigen is known for these receptors. The study sequenced cultured CD4+ T cell DNA using the Oncomine TCR Beta short-read assay. TCRdb re-analysed the PCR reads in MiXCR, keeping a single row per CDR3 protein. The sample contains more than 9,000 distinct CDR3 sequences, approximately 61% of which appear only once. Treatment of the sample: roughly 10-day PBMC culture with coronavirus spike peptide pools or control peptides (ViraFEST assay). The specimen sequenced was CD4+ T cells from blood, cultured in vitro. The receptors here all came from a human donor who had recovered from COVID-19.

Within the sample, this clonotype is medium-sized. J is TRBJ1-5 and V is TRBV7-2; 7 positions match TRBD1. This CDR3 region has 16 residues. The junction had 4 bases not matched to a gene; V was cut back by 2 bases and J by 0 bases. Germline CDR1 is SGHTA and CDR2 is FQGNSA. The CDR3: CASSLYRGLSNQPQHF. The CDR3 DNA reads TGTGCCAGCAGCTTATACAGGGGACTTAGCAATCAGCCCCAGCATTTT.

The chain recombines TRBV15 with TRBJ2-7; D possibly corresponds to TRBD2 (6 bases). Germline V gene lookup returns CDR1 LNHNV and CDR2 YYDKDF (reference sequence). The V and J ends lost 5 bases and 0 bases respectively, with 23 bases between them. The CDR3 runs to 18 residues. In nucleotides, the CDR3 is TGTGCCACCAGCGCCCCGGGGTTTGGCGGGAAAAGCTCCTACGAGCAGTACTTC. As protein: CATSAPGFGGKSSYEQYF.

The CDR3 protein is CASTPGGGSYEQYF. In DNA form, the CDR3 reads TGTGCCAGTACCCCCGGGGGAGGGTCCTACGAGCAGTACTTC. The genes are TRBV2 and TRBJ2-7, with 7 nucleotides matching TRBD2. V shed 9 bases and J 1 base; nucleotides not matched to a gene: 9. The germline gives CDR1 SNHLY, CDR2 FYNNEI. This CDR3 contains 14 residues.

The chain joins TRBV7-2 to TRBJ2-7, with 10 bases aligning to TRBD2. CDR3 length: 17 amino acids. The germline V gene encodes CDR1 SGHTA and CDR2 FQGNSA. J gave up 7 bases and V 2 bases, and 14 bases lay outside the gene matches. The CDR3 spells CASSLPPASGGGGEQYF. The CDR3 nucleotides are TGTGCCAGCAGCTTACCCCCGGCTAGCGGGGGTGGAGGGGAGCAGTACTTC. The variable domain in full, completed from reference TRBV7-2 and TRBJ2-7, reads GAGVSQSPSNKVTEKGKDVELRCDPISGHTALYWYRQSLGQGLEFLIYFQGNSAPDKSGLPSDRFSAERTGGSVSTLTIQRTQQEDSAVYLCASSLPPASGGGGEQYFGPGTRLTVT.

This clonotype was seen once. V is TRBV2 and J is TRBJ1-5, with D possibly being TRBD1 (5 bases). V was trimmed by 10 bases and J by 3 bases, leaving 13 bases between them. The CDR3 covers 13 residues. Per the germline V gene, CDR1 is SNHLY and CDR2 is FYNNEI. CDR3 sequence reads: CATSTDNNQPQHF. The CDR3 DNA sequence: TGTGCCACATCGACGGACAACAATCAGCCCCAGCATTTT. Drawing the rest from reference TRBV2 and TRBJ1-5, the complete variable domain is EPEVTQTPSHQVTQMGQEVILRCVPISNHLYFYWYRQILGQKVEFLVSFYNNEISEKSEIFDDQFSVERPDGSNFTLKIRSTKLEDSAMYFCATSTDNNQPQHFGDGTRLSIL.

The chain links TRBV20-1 to TRBJ1-2, with D hard to call. The germline V and J ends were trimmed by 6 bases and 4 bases, with 15 bases remaining between them. This CDR3 spans 13 amino acids. CDR1 is DFQATT, CDR2 SNEGSKA, per germline (reference sequence). The chain's CDR3 is CSAIPRFSYGYTF. The CDR3 nucleotides read TGCAGTGCCATCCCCCGATTTAGCTATGGCTACACCTTC.

This clonotype occurred once. Here the CDR3 reads CASSPLGGGEGETQYF. The CDR3 DNA is TGCGCCAGCAGCCCTTTAGGGGGGGGAGAGGGAGAGACCCAGTACTTC. The chain uses TRBV4-1 and TRBJ2-5; D might be TRBD2 (7 bases). V was trimmed by 4 bases and J by 4 bases, leaving 19 bases between them. The CDR3 length is 16 residues. Looked up from germline, CDR1 is MGHRA and CDR2 is YSYEKL.

The chain has TRBV28 and TRBJ1-5; D perhaps matches TRBD1 (6 bases). Between the trimmed V and J ends, which lost 10 bases and 6 bases, there was a span of 13 bases. The germline gives CDR1 MDHEN, CDR2 SYDVKM. CDR3 length equals 12 residues. The CDR3 protein is CATMTGSQPQHF. In DNA form, the CDR3 reads TGTGCCACCATGACAGGAAGTCAGCCCCAGCATTTT.

This rearrangement joins TRBV20-1 to TRBJ1-1, with 9 positions matching TRBD1. The CDR3 is made up of 13 amino acids. Unmatched junction bases numbered 1, after V lost 1 base and J lost 4 bases. Germline V gives CDR1 DFQATT, CDR2 SNEGSKA (reference sequence). CDR3 sequence: CSARGTGVTEAFF. CDR3 bases: TGCAGTGCTAGAGGGACAGGGGTCACTGAAGCTTTCTTT.

The V call is TRBV19, the J call TRBJ2-7; possibly TRBD2 for D (5 bases). Trimming took off 2 bases at V and 2 bases at J, with 13 bases between the two ends. Germline V gives CDR1 LNHDA, CDR2 SQIVND (reference sequence). This CDR3 contains 15 residues. Here the CDR3 reads CASSIWGAQTYEQYF. CDR3 coding DNA: TGTGCCAGTAGTATATGGGGAGCGCAGACCTACGAGCAGTACTTC.

The chain uses TRBV9 and TRBJ1-2; no firm D call. Germline V CDR1 and CDR2: SGDLS, YYNGEE. The CDR3 has 12 residues. V was trimmed by 2 bases and J by 2 bases, leaving 4 bases between them. CDR3 protein: CASSVKNYGYTF. The CDR3 DNA reads as TGTGCCAGCAGCGTCAAGAACTATGGCTACACCTTC.

The chain is built from TRBV2 and TRBJ2-5; the match to TRBD2 covers 11 bases. Germline CDR1 SNHLY, CDR2 FYNNEI. Trimming cost V 4 bases and J 3 bases; bases outside gene matches: 4. The CDR3 covers 15 residues. The CDR3 DNA is TGTGCCAGCAGTGCGACTAGCGGGATGGAAGAGACCCAGTACTTC. Its protein is CASSATSGMEETQYF.

The chain carries TRBV6-2 or TRBV6-3 and TRBJ1-6; maybe TRBD1 (5 bases). Deletions cut 5 bases from V and 11 bases from J, with 19 bases between. CDR1 and CDR2 (germline): MNHEY, SVGEGT. This CDR3 is 15 amino acids long. The CDR3 DNA is TGTGCCAGCAGTCCTCTGAGGGACCATGTGCCACCCCTCCACTTT. Translating it yields CASSPLRDHVPPLHF.

The gene calls are TRBV19 and TRBJ2-5; D uncertain. Per germline, CDR1 LNHDA and CDR2 SQIVND (reference sequence). This CDR3 spans 13 amino acids. V lost 2 bases and J 4 bases, leaving 8 bases between the germline ends. CDR3 region: CASSIRRRETQYF. CDR3 coding DNA: TGTGCCAGTAGTATACGGCGGAGAGAGACCCAGTACTTC.

The chain uses TRBV7-9 and TRBJ1-5; D gene uncertain. Germline V CDR1 and CDR2: SEHNR, FQNEAQ (reference sequence). This CDR3 has 20 residues. Trimming removed 5 bases from V and 3 bases from J, with 29 bases in between. The CDR3 nucleotides read TGTGCCAGCAGCCGATCCCTCGGACGTCAAGGAGGACCCGACAATCAGCCCCAGCATTTT. Protein product: CASSRSLGRQGGPDNQPQHF.

This clonotype was seen only a few times. The chain has TRBV2 and TRBJ1-5; no definite D call. This CDR3 contains 13 residues. Trimming cost V 6 bases and J 0 bases, with 6 bases left between them. The germline V gene has CDR1 SNHLY and CDR2 FYNNEI. The CDR3 loop is CASRIYSNQPQHF. The CDR3, as DNA: TGTGCCAGCAGGATTTATAGCAATCAGCCCCAGCATTTT.

This rearrangement joins TRBV6-1 to TRBJ1-2, with D possibly TRBD1 on 5 matching bases. Germline loops: CDR1 MNHNS, CDR2 SASEGT. This CDR3 has 15 residues. V was trimmed by 4 bases and J by 4 bases, leaving 16 bases between them. Written as DNA, the CDR3 is TGTGCCAGCAGTGTATCGACAGAGTACCCCTATGGCTACACCTTC. It encodes CASSVSTEYPYGYTF.

The genes are TRBV27 and TRBJ1-2; 9 bases are shared with TRBD1. The germline CDR1 and CDR2 sequences are MNHEY and SMNVEV (reference sequence). The CDR3 runs to 16 residues. V lost 2 bases to trimming and J lost 5 bases; unmatched junction nucleotides: 9. The CDR3 nucleotides are TGTGCCAGCAGTTTAGTCGGAACAGGGGGCGGGTATGGCTACACCTTC. Amino acid sequence: CASSLVGTGGGYGYTF.

The chain carries TRBV15 and TRBJ2-2, with D perhaps TRBD2 (5 bases). The length of the CDR3 is 15 residues. Germline CDR1 LNHNV, CDR2 YYDKDF (reference sequence). Trimming took 0 bases from V and 6 from J, leaving 11 bases between them. The CDR3 DNA is TGTGCCACCAGCAGAGATCGGGGAGTGGCCGGGGAGCTGTTTTTT. Protein: CATSRDRGVAGELFF.

This rearrangement joins TRBV20-1 to TRBJ1-5; possible D gene TRBD1, 6 bases. V was trimmed by 3 bases and J by 7 bases, leaving 16 bases between them. The CDR3 totals 14 residues. Looked up from germline, CDR1 is DFQATT and CDR2 is SNEGSKA (reference sequence). The DNA for the CDR3 is TGCAGTGCTAGTAGCGGGGGGGCGGGCCAGCCCCAGCATTTT. Translation: CSASSGGAGQPQHF.

This clonotype was counted between two and nine times. CDR3 coding DNA: TGTGCCACCGGGACTGCCCACGGGGAGCTGTTTTTT. As protein: CATGTAHGELFF. The gene calls are TRBV15 and TRBJ2-2; tentatively, D is TRBD2 (6 bases). With 8 bases removed from V and 7 bases from J, the gap between germline ends came to 11 bases. Germline V lookup: CDR1 LNHNV, CDR2 YYDKDF (reference sequence). CDR3 length equals 12 residues.

This rearrangement joins TRBV19 to TRBJ2-3, with 7 nucleotides matching TRBD2. Germline V CDR1 and CDR2: LNHDA, SQIVND (reference sequence). V was clipped by 6 bases and J by 2 bases; unmatched bases: 11. The CDR3 is 16 residues long. Here the CDR3 reads CASSGVLADNTDTQYF. The DNA for the CDR3 is TGTGCCAGTAGCGGCGTCCTAGCGGACAACACAGATACGCAGTATTTT.

This clonotype was seen a few times. The chain recombines TRBV20-1 with TRBJ1-4; D remains unclear. Trimming left V 3 bases short and J 5 bases short, with 13 bases between. CDR1 and CDR2 from the germline V gene are DFQATT and SNEGSKA (reference sequence). The CDR3 extends over 14 amino acids. CDR3 protein: CSASSALGNEKLFF. DNA for the CDR3: TGCAGTGCTAGTTCGGCTTTGGGGAATGAAAAACTGTTTTTT.

The chain links TRBV6-5 to TRBJ2-3; weak D call: TRBD2 (5 bases). This CDR3 has 16 residues. V lost 0 bases and J lost 0, with 10 bases in between. Germline lookup yields CDR1 MNHEY and CDR2 SVGAGI. CDR3 coding DNA: TGTGCCAGCAGTTACTCTAGCGAGCAGAGCACAGATACGCAGTATTTT. Its translation: CASSYSSEQSTDTQYF.

This chain links TRBV11-3 with TRBJ2-7; either TRBD1 or TRBD2 may supply D (5 bases each). The CDR3 is 17 residues long. In germline, CDR1 is SGHNT, CDR2 YENEEA. Trimming shortened V by 1 base and J by 0 bases, and 16 bases separated the two germline ends. DNA for the CDR3: TGTGCCAGCAGCTTAGCAGGGACGCCGCTCAGCTCCTACGAGCAGTACTTC. Its protein product is CASSLAGTPLSSYEQYF. Based on the CDR3 plus reference TRBV11-3 and TRBJ2-7, the full variable domain is EAGVVQSPRYKIIEKKQPVAFWCNPISGHNTLYWYLQNLGQGPELLIRYENEEAVDDSQLPKDRFSAERLKGVDSTLKIQPAELGDSAVYLCASSLAGTPLSSYEQYFGPGTRLTVT.